What follows are 7 T cell receptor beta chains derived from one specimen sequenced in a study of shared clonotypes between healthy human individuals. It was CD45RO-negative cells, positively selected for CCR7, that made up naive CD8 cells, with terminally differentiated effector memory CD45RA+ cells excluded. Profiled with immunoSEQ multiplex PCR; TCRdb holds only in-frame clones, not every one. The table records 650,000 to 800,000 clones, 92% of them present only once. The sequenced material came from naive CD8+ T cells sorted from blood. The origin of the receptors is a man between 25 and 39 years old in good health.

The chain has TRBV28 and TRBJ1-2; D possibly corresponds to TRBD1 (6 bases). The CDR3 sequence is 14 residues long. The germline gives CDR1 MDHEN, CDR2 SYDVKM. V lost 8 bases and J 1 base, leaving 14 bases between the germline ends. The DNA of the CDR3 is TGTGCCAGCTTAAGGACAGACTATAACTATGGCTACACCTTC. Residues: CASLRTDYNYGYTF.

V gene TRBV6-4 combines with J gene TRBJ2-3; D assignment may be TRBD1 or TRBD2 (6 bases each). V lost 4 bases, J lost 1 base, and 18 bases lay in between. The germline gives CDR1 MRHNA, CDR2 SNTAGT. The CDR3 is 17 amino acids. The CDR3 DNA reads TGTGCCAGCAGTGCCCAGCAGGGGAGGATCGGCACAGATACGCAGTATTTT. Translating gives CASSAQQGRIGTDTQYF.

Worth noting for this clone: The junction departs from germline at one end; a sequencing error may be responsible. This chain uses TRBV29-1 with TRBJ1-1; D not certain. The CDR3 length is 11 residues. Germline V gives CDR1 SQVTM, CDR2 ANQGSEA. The CDR3 nucleotides are TGCAGCGTCGAAGGAGACACTGAAGCTTTCTTT. This translates into CSVEGDTEAFF.

The chain has TRBV4-2 and TRBJ2-1; the D is unclear. Trimming took 2 bases from V and 7 from J, leaving 15 bases between them. Germline CDR1 and CDR2: LGHNA and YNFKEQ. CDR3 length: 15 residues. CDR3 in amino acids: CASSQSSLGENEQFF. CDR3 sequence (DNA): TGTGCCAGCAGCCAATCCTCCCTTGGGGAAAATGAGCAGTTCTTC.

The chain couples TRBV9 to TRBJ2-3, with 10 bases that match TRBD2. The germline V gene encodes CDR1 SGDLS and CDR2 YYNGEE. The CDR3 consists of 20 residues. The V and J ends lost 3 bases and 3 bases, in that order; junction bases with no gene match: 19. The DNA for the CDR3 is TGTGCCAGCAGCGGGGGGGGACTAGCGCGATCCCCCTCGGTTACAGATACGCAGTATTTT. Translated, it gives CASSGGGLARSPSVTDTQYF.

V usage is TRBV4-1 and J usage is TRBJ1-2, with 8 bases that match TRBD1. The CDR3 is made up of 14 amino acids. V shed 1 base, J shed 7 bases, and the junction held 5 bases outside the gene matches. Germline V gives CDR1 MGHRA, CDR2 YSYEKL. The CDR3 here is CASSQGGRGLGYTF. CDR3 DNA sequence: TGCGCCAGCAGCCAAGGTGGCAGGGGGCTTGGCTACACCTTC.

The V and J genes are TRBV11-2 and TRBJ2-3; TRBD2 might be the D (5 bases). The V end lost 5 bases, the J end lost 5 bases, and 14 bases lay between the germline ends. The CDR3 length is 14 residues. Germline values: CDR1 SGHAT, CDR2 FQNNGV. For the CDR3, the DNA is TGTGCCAGCAGCCCAAGTTATGGAGGAGATACGCAGTATTTT. Translating it yields CASSPSYGGDTQYF.